Included here is one T cell receptor (beta chain) sequence, with context. As yet, its antigen is unknown. The entry originates in a study of cytomegalovirus exposure and HLA in healthy donors. There were likely unrecorded immune exposures, though donors were nominally healthy when sampled. CDR3 length equals 14 residues. Deletions cut 9 bases from V and 0 bases from J, with 15 bases between. The germline V gene has CDR1 MDHEN and CDR2 SYDVKM. Overall study results and limits: Across HLA loci, a later analysis found differing TCR association rates, with DRB1 most and HLA-C fewest. Some V segments could not be told apart, so they were left out, TRBV6-2 and TRBV6-3 among them.

This PCR relied on a set of 60 Vbeta primers and 13 Jbeta primers. Using immunoSEQ multiplex PCR, the repertoire was profiled, and TCRdb retains in-frame clones only, with some absent. This table has tens of thousands of clones, around three quarters appearing once. The sequence was obtained from a man aged 50-60 years in good health and CMV-seronegative. The sample taken for sequencing was PBMCs. The chain employs TRBV28 and TRBJ2-7, with D perhaps matching TRBD2 (5 bases). This chain's CDR3 is CASSPLGASYEQYF. The CDR3 DNA follows: TGTGCCAGTTCTCCGTTGGGAGCCTCCTACGAGCAGTACTTC.